This T cell receptor beta chain comes out of a study of blood T cell repertoires in COVID-19. Study-wide context: Donors in the United States, Italy and Spain gave samples during acute or convalescent COVID-19.

Each recovered donor of Cohort 3 presented with two negative PCRs, clearance, or symptom resolution. In the original workflow: Cell counts per sample came from amplifying reference gene primers. The data were produced by immunoSEQ multiplex PCR, yet TCRdb's version contains in-frame clones alone and is incomplete. That table furnishes V, J and clone size, whereas the DNA furnished D and trimming. The sample lists under 250,000 clones, more than 75% seen once, with about 1.6% in the top ten. This receptor was identified in a man aged 35-49 years who had recovered from COVID-19. The material sequenced was PBMCs or T cells enriched from blood (not recorded which).

In DNA, the CDR3 is TGTGCCAGCAGGCGGACTAGCGGGAGTTATGAGCAGTTCTTC. This encodes CASRRTSGSYEQFF. The chain couples TRBV3-1 (or the pseudogene TRBV3-2) to TRBJ2-1, with 13 bases matching TRBD2. There are 14 residues in the CDR3. In germline, CDR1 is LGHDT, CDR2 YNNKEL (reference sequence). V was pared by 6 bases and J by 8 bases, with 4 bases of the junction left unmatched.